This T cell receptor beta chain is from a study of Ad26.COV2.S vaccination and SARS-CoV-2 variants. Turning to this clone: Its antigen is undetermined.

Measured with immunoSEQ multiplex PCR; TCRdb has only the in-frame clones, and not every one. The sample shows 350,000 to 600,000 clones, 89% of them seen only once. This sample's treatment: around 19 received Ad26.COV2.S at low or high dose, single or two shots; roughly five received placebo; per-sample allocation not given. Collection of samples fell on day 63 after the first vaccine or placebo injection. Whole-study findings and limits: In vaccinated individuals, spike-specific CD8+ and CD4+ T cell responses reportedly displayed substantial breadth. Greater spike-specific TCR breadth was seen in vaccine recipients than in placebo recipients.

V lost 4 bases and J lost 8; bases outside the gene matches: 7. The CDR3 sequence is 13 residues long. CDR1 and CDR2 from the germline V gene are SGDLS and YYNGEE. The sequencing used peripheral blood, collected in a trial of Ad26.COV2.S vaccine versus placebo. The chain couples TRBV9 to TRBJ1-1; the match to TRBD1 covers 8 bases. The source is a person aged 18-60 years who received the Ad26.COV2.S COVID-19 vaccine or a placebo. The CDR3 nucleotides are TGTGCCAGCAGCCCCAGGGGGCGGTCCGAAGCTTTCTTT. Its translation is CASSPRGRSEAFF.